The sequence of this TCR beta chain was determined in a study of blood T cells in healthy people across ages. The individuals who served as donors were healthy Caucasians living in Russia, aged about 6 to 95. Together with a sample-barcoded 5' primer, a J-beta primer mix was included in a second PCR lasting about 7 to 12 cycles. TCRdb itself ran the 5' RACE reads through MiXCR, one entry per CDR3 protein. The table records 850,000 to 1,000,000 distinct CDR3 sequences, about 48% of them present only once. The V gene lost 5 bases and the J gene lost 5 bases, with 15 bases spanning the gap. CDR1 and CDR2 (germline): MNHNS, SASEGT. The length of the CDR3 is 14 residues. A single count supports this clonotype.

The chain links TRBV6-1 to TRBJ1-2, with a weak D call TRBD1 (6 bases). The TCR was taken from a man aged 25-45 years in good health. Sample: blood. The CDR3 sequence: CASSILQGDYGYTF. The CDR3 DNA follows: TGTGCCAGCAGTATCTTACAGGGAGATTATGGCTACACCTTC.